Each of the 2 T cell receptor beta chains below was sequenced from the same sample in a study of shared clonotypes between healthy human individuals. Repertoires were generated with immunoSEQ multiplex PCR, while TCRdb's copy carries only in-frame clones and drops some. The table has about 2.4 million clones, approximately 94% seen once; the top ten hold around 0.14%. The sample consisted of naive CD4+ T cells sorted from blood. Subset defined: CD45RA+ positively selected. The source is a man between 18 and 35 years old in good health.

A single count supports this clone. V usage is TRBV5-1 and J usage is TRBJ2-7; a weak D match, TRBD1 (6 bases). Germline V gives CDR1 SGHRS, CDR2 YFSETQ. The length of the CDR3 is 13 residues. V was cut by 2 bases and J by 2 bases, with 8 bases left in between. The CDR3 reads CASSFEGAYEQYF. In nucleotides, the CDR3 is TGCGCCAGCAGCTTCGAGGGGGCCTACGAGCAGTACTTC.

This clone was counted a single time. The J gene is TRBJ2-1, the V gene TRBV9; TRBD2 matches at 10 bases. With 1 base clipped from V and 4 bases from J, the junction kept 5 bases outside the gene matches. The germline gives CDR1 SGDLS, CDR2 YYNGEE. The CDR3 consists of 16 residues. The DNA of the CDR3 is TGTGCCAGCAGCGTATCTAGCGGGGGTGGGTACAATGAGCAGTTCTTC. Protein product: CASSVSSGGGYNEQFF.